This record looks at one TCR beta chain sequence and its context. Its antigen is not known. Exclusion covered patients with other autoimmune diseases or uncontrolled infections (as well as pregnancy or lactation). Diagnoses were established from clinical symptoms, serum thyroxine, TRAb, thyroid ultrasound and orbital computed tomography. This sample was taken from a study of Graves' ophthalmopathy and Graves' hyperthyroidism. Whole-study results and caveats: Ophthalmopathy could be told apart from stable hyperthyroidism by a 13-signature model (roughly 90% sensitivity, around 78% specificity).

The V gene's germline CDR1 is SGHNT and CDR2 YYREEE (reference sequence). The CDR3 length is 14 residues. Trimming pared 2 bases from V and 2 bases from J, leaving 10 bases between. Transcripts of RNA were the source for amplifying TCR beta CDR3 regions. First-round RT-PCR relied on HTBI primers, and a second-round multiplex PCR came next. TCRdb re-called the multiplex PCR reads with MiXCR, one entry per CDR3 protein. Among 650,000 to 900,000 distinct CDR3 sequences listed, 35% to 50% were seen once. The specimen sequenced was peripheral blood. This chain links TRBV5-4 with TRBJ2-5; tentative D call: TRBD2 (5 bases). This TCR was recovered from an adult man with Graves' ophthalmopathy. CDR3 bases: TGTGCCAGCAGCTTCGGGGTGGGGCAAGAGACCCAGTACTTC. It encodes CASSFGVGQETQYF.